What follows describes a single T cell receptor beta chain. Antigen unknown. This entry belongs to a study of cytomegalovirus exposure and HLA in healthy donors. Study context: A previous analysis identified approximately 120 million unique TCR beta sequences derived from roughly 190 million T cells. Findings and limits, study-wide: There were reportedly fewer N-insertions in an Asian-associated ancestry cluster than the roughly 670-donor mean, in a later analysis. Per a prior analysis, the majority of TCR beta V segments were productive roughly 87% or roughly 30% of the time.

Germline V gene data show CDR1 as SGHAT and CDR2 as FQDESV (reference sequence). V was pared by 4 bases and J by 5 bases, with 15 bases between. The CDR3 runs to 14 residues. It was with 60 Vbeta and 13 Jbeta primers that the PCR ran. Profiled with immunoSEQ multiplex PCR; TCRdb holds only in-frame clones, not every one. Of some 130,000 clones in the sample, 76% were seen once. The chain employs TRBV11-1 and TRBJ2-7, with D perhaps TRBD1 (5 bases). Sequences were obtained from PBMCs. The sequence was collected from a middle-aged man in good health and CMV-seronegative. The CDR3 here is CASSSRQWDHEQYF. The CDR3 nucleotides read TGTGCCAGCAGCTCCCGACAGTGGGATCACGAGCAGTACTTC.